This T cell receptor (beta chain) appears in the sequencing data of a study of blood T cell repertoires in COVID-19. Assay used: immunoSEQ multiplex PCR; TCRdb lists only in-frame clones, some missing. This table holds about 97,000 clones, 70% to 85% found once. CDR1 is SEHNR, CDR2 FQNEAQ, per germline (reference sequence). CDR3 length: 15 amino acids. V dropped 5 bases and J dropped 1; count of bases not matched to a gene: 8. This sequence was found in a man between 65 and 85 years old with acute or convalescent COVID-19. The sequencing input was peripheral blood. This rearrangement joins TRBV7-9 to TRBJ2-7, with 7 bases matching TRBD1. This CDR3 reads CASSPLTGYSYEQYF. The CDR3 DNA reads TGTGCCAGCAGCCCCTTGACAGGGTATTCCTACGAGCAGTACTTC.